A selection of T cell receptor beta chains follows, all from one sample in a study of cytomegalovirus exposure and HLA in healthy donors. TCRdb's table, derived via immunoSEQ multiplex PCR, lists solely in-frame clones and lacks some. This table holds 150,000 to 190,000 clones, around 80% found once. Sequencing was carried out using PBMCs. These receptors came from a man aged 18-30 years in good health and CMV-seronegative. Each CDR3 is given with its conserved first and last residue. D genes are given only for firm matches. Some rows mark clone size as missing; the rest say once, few, many or name a class of expanded clone.

. TRBJ2-3 TRBV6-5 . TGTGCCAGCAGTTACTCGATCACGGGGACAGATACGCAGTATTTT CASSYSITGTDTQYF
. TRBJ1-2 TRBV6-5 . TGTGCCAGCAGTTACTCCGTCTCAGGATCGAGCGGCTACACCTTC CASSYSVSGSSGYTF
few TRBJ2-7 TRBV4-3 TRBD1 TGCGCCAGCAGCCAGCACAGGGGATACGAGCAGTACTTC CASSQHRGYEQYF
. TRBJ1-2 TRBV7-2 . TGTGCCAGCAGCCCTTCCTTAGAGGGCGGGAATGGCTACACCTTC CASSPSLEGGNGYTF
once TRBJ2-3 TRBV4-1 TRBD1 TGCGCCAGCAGCCAAGAAGGACAGGGGATCACAGATACGCAGTATTTT CASSQEGQGITDTQYF
. TRBJ1-5 TRBV7-9 . TGTGCCAGCAGCTCCTGGTCAGGGGCGGGCAATCAGCCCCAGCATTTT CASSSWSGAGNQPQHF
. TRBJ1-5 TRBV5-5 . TGTGCCAGCAGCCTCTTGAGTGGGCCCCAGCATTTT CASSLLSGPQHF
. TRBJ1-2 TRBV29-1 . TGCAGCGTTGAAACGGCAGGTGCTAACTATGGCTACACCTTC CSVETAGANYGYTF
. TRBJ2-1 TRBV6-6 . TGTGCCAGCAGTTACGACACACTAGACCGCTACAATGAGCAGTTCTTC CASSYDTLDRYNEQFF
few TRBJ2-7 TRBV11-2 TRBD2 TGTGCCAGCAGCATTCTAGCGGGAGACTACGAGCAGTACTTC CASSILAGDYEQYF
. TRBJ2-7 TRBV6-5 TRBD2 TGTGCCAGCAGTTACTCTCGGACTAGCGGCGAGCAGTACTTC CASSYSRTSGEQYF
. TRBJ1-2 TRBV18 TRBD1 TGTGCCAGCTCACCAGAGGGGGCGCGAGGCTACACCTTC CASSPEGARGYTF
once TRBJ2-3 TRBV11-2 . TGTGCCAGCAGCTTAGGGGGACTGAGCACAGATACGCAGTATTTT CASSLGGLSTDTQYF
. TRBJ2-7 TRBV5-4 TRBD2 TGTGCCAGCAGCTTGGAAGGTAGCGGGAGCTACGAGCAGTACTTC CASSLEGSGSYEQYF
. TRBJ1-3 TRBV27 . TGTGCCAGCAGTGAGACGGGACTGCTATCTGGAAACACCATATATTTT CASSETGLLSGNTIYF
. TRBJ2-2 TRBV9 . TGTGCCAGCAGTATGGACCAGGGGAACACCGGGGAGCTGTTTTTT CASSMDQGNTGELFF
few TRBJ2-7 TRBV27 TRBD2 TGTGCCAGGCCCTCTTTTAGCGGGCGTAGATACGAGCAGTACTTC CARPSFSGRRYEQYF
few TRBJ2-1 TRBV20-1 . TGCAGTGCTACCCGGGAGAATGAGCAGTTCTTC CSATRENEQFF
. TRBJ2-1 TRBV5-6 TRBD2 TGTGCCAGCAGCTTGATACTAGCGGACAATGAGCAGTTCTTC CASSLILADNEQFF
. TRBJ2-1 TRBV5-4 . TGTGCCAGCAGCCCCCCAACAGGGTACAATGAGCAGTTCTTC CASSPPTGYNEQFF
. TRBJ2-3 TRBV5-4 . TGTGCCAGCAGCTTGCTTCCCGACACCCCTAGCACAGATACGCAGTATTTT CASSLLPDTPSTDTQYF
. TRBJ2-7 TRBV30 TRBD2 TGTGCCTGGAGTGTACGGAGACTAGCGGGCTACGAGCAGTACTTC CAWSVRRLAGYEQYF
. TRBJ2-1 TRBV7-9 . TGTTCCAGCAGCTTAGTAGTACTAGCAAGGTCCTACAATGAGCAGTTCTTC CSSSLVVLARSYNEQFF
few TRBJ2-2 TRBV4-1 TRBD2 TGCGCCAGCAGCCGCCTACTAGCGGCGAACACCGGGGAGCTGTTTTTT CASSRLLAANTGELFF
. TRBJ2-6 TRBV14 . TGTGCCAGCAGCCAAGCTCTTGCGGTTGGGGCCAACGTCCTGACTTTC CASSQALAVGANVLTF
. TRBJ2-4 TRBV7-2 . TGTGCCAGCAGTTTAGACAGGGCCAAAAACATTCAGTACTTC CASSLDRAKNIQYF
once TRBJ2-1 TRBV9 TRBD2 TGTGCCAGCAGCCGACTAGCGGGATCCTACAATGAGCAGTTCTTC CASSRLAGSYNEQFF
. TRBJ1-2 TRBV6-5 TRBD1 TGTGCCAGCAGTTACCAGGGGGCCGATTTCTATGGCTACACCTTC CASSYQGADFYGYTF
few TRBJ2-7 TRBV4-1 TRBD1 TGCGCCAGCAGAGCTGATAGGGCAGGGGGTTACTACGAGCAGTACTTC CASRADRAGGYYEQYF
. TRBJ1-2 TRBV18 . TGTGCCAGCTCACCAAATGGGGGGAAAGGCTACACCTTC CASSPNGGKGYTF
. TRBJ2-7 TRBV4-3 TRBD1 TGCGCCAGCAGCCAAACTAATCGGGACAGCGTCTACGAGCAGTACTTC CASSQTNRDSVYEQYF
. TRBJ2-5 TRBV9 TRBD1 TGTGCCAGCAGCGTAGGGACAGGGACCCAAGAGACCCAGTACTTC CASSVGTGTQETQYF
. TRBJ2-1 TRBV15 . TGTGCCACCAGCAGAGAGGAGTGGTCACCCAATGAGCAGTTCTTC CATSREEWSPNEQFF
. TRBJ2-3 TRBV6-1 . TGTGCCAGCAGTGAAGAAGTCGGAGGGGGGGCAGATACGCAGTATTTT CASSEEVGGGADTQYF
. TRBJ2-7 TRBV5-5 TRBD1 TGTGCCAGCAGCTTGGGGACAGGGGGGGCCTACGAGCAGTACTTC CASSLGTGGAYEQYF
. TRBJ2-1 TRBV7-9 . TGTGCCAGCAGCTTAGATGAGGGGACTTACAATGAGCAGTTCTTC CASSLDEGTYNEQFF
. TRBJ2-2 TRBV7-8 TRBD2 TGTGCCAGCAGGAGAAGCGGGAGCTACACCGGGGAGCTGTTTTTT CASRRSGSYTGELFF
. TRBJ2-7 TRBV6-6 . TGTGCCAGCAGACCAGGCCCAGGGGGACTCTCCTACGAGCAGTACTTC CASRPGPGGLSYEQYF
. TRBJ2-3 TRBV29-1 . TGCAGTGGTGGGGGGAATACGCAGTATTTT CSGGGNTQYF
. TRBJ2-7 TRBV27 TRBD2 TGTGCCAGCAGTAGACTAGCGGGAGCCTACGAGCAGTACTTC CASSRLAGAYEQYF
. TRBJ2-2 TRBV19 TRBD1 TGTGCCAGTAGTAGACAGGGGAACACCGGGGAGCTGTTTTTT CASSRQGNTGELFF
. TRBJ2-1 TRBV7-2 . TGTGCCAGCAGCCCTCCTAGGTACAATGAGCAGTTCTTC CASSPPRYNEQFF
. TRBJ2-7 TRBV6-5 . TGTGCCAGCACCCCCTCGGAGAGAAACTTCTACGAGCAGTACTTC CASTPSERNFYEQYF
. TRBJ2-1 TRBV5-5 TRBD2 TGTGCCAGCAGCTTGGGGACTAGCGGGAGGAGGGATGAGCAGTTCTTC CASSLGTSGRRDEQFF
. TRBJ2-3 TRBV4-2 . TGTGCCAGCAGCCAAGATAGAGAGCCCAAAGATACGCAGTATTTT CASSQDREPKDTQYF
. TRBJ2-1 TRBV5-1 TRBD2 TGCGCCAGCAGCTTGGCCGATAGCGGGAGGGCCAGCAATGAGCAGTTCTTC CASSLADSGRASNEQFF
. TRBJ2-5 TRBV5-1 TRBD2 TGCGCCAGCAGCTTACCCGGGGGGAATCAAGAGACCCAGTACTTC CASSLPGGNQETQYF
. TRBJ2-1 TRBV4-3 TRBD2 TGCGCCAGCAGCCTAGGGACTAGCGACCAGAGCTCCTACAATGAGCAGTTCTTC CASSLGTSDQSSYNEQFF
. TRBJ2-7 TRBV19 . TGTGCCAGTAGCTCTAGGGGGTACGAGCAGTACTTC CASSSRGYEQYF
few TRBJ2-1 TRBV30 TRBD2 TGTGCCTGGAGTCGAAAGGGACTAGCGGACAATGAGCAGTTCTTC CAWSRKGLADNEQFF
. TRBJ2-7 TRBV5-6 . TGTGCCAGCAGCTCCGAGATAGGGAGCTCCGAGCAGTACTTC CASSSEIGSSEQYF
. TRBJ2-7 TRBV5-5 TRBD1 TGTGCCAGCAGCTCGGACCCGGGACAGGGGGCCTACTACGAGCAGTACTTC CASSSDPGQGAYYEQYF
. TRBJ2-1 TRBV2 . TGTGCCAGCAGGGCCAGGCTCTCTGACAATGAGCAGTTCTTC CASRARLSDNEQFF
. TRBJ2-1 TRBV29-1 TRBD2 TGCAGCGTTCCGGGACTAGCGGTCAATGAGCAGTTCTTC CSVPGLAVNEQFF
. TRBJ1-2 TRBV5-4 . TGTGCCAGCAGCTCCGGGCGGGAAACCATATCTAACTATGGCTACACCTTC CASSSGRETISNYGYTF
. TRBJ2-7 TRBV5-4 . TGTGCCAGCAGCTTGGACCGACTAGAGGAGTACGAGCAGTACTTC CASSLDRLEEYEQYF
. TRBJ1-1 TRBV7-9 . TGTTCCAGCAGCTTACCCCTAGGACAGACGAACACTGAAGCTTTCTTT CSSSLPLGQTNTEAFF
. TRBJ2-7 TRBV9 TRBD1 TGTGCCAGCAGCGGACCGGGACAGGGGGCTTCCCACGAGCAGTACTTC CASSGPGQGASHEQYF